These 28 T cell receptor beta chains were all obtained from the same sample, sequenced in a study of response to subunit inactivated influenza vaccine. TCRdb passed the RT-PCR reads through MiXCR, listing each CDR3 protein once. The data hold under 550,000 distinct CDR3 sequences, with about 7.6% observed a single time. The sequencing used PBMCs from blood, collected about 23 months after vaccination. The receptors shown here come from a man between 50 and 75 years old who received an inactivated influenza vaccine.

This clonotype has just a few counts. This may come from a read error, since a much larger clone is one base off. The rearrangement links TRBV12-3 or TRBV12-4 to TRBJ1-1; D unclear. The V and J ends lost 6 bases and 0 bases respectively, with 8 bases between them. The length of the CDR3 is 13 residues. CDR3 region: CASRPTVNTEAFF. The CDR3 DNA reads TGTGCCAGCAGACCTACAGTGAACACTGAAGCTTTCTTT.

This clonotype was picked up a small number of times. The gene calls are TRBV4-3 and TRBJ1-2; D is unresolved. CDR1 and CDR2 from the germline V gene are LGHNA and YSLEER. Trimming took 0 bases from V and 4 from J, leaving 9 bases between them. CDR3 length: 14 residues. The CDR3, as DNA: TGCGCCAGCAGCCAAGAGGTCCGGAGCTATGGCTACACCTTC. This gives the protein CASSQEVRSYGYTF.

This clonotype was counted ten times or more. V and J are TRBV20-1 and TRBJ1-2; TRBD1 might be the D (5 bases). V lost 5 bases and J 7 bases, leaving 14 bases between the germline ends. There are 12 residues in the CDR3. CDR1 and CDR2 from the germline V gene are DFQATT and SNEGSKA (reference sequence). The CDR3 DNA reads as TGCAGTGCTTACCCCCGGGGCCTTGGCTACACCTTC. As protein: CSAYPRGLGYTF.

The J gene is TRBJ1-6, the V gene TRBV12-3 or TRBV12-4; possible D gene TRBD1, 5 bases. CDR3 length: 13 amino acids. Trimming shortened V by 3 bases and J by 7 bases, and 7 bases separated the two germline ends. For the CDR3, the DNA is TGTGCCAGCAGTTTTAGGGGCAATTCACCCCTCCACTTT. It codes for CASSFRGNSPLHF.

The rearrangement joins TRBV9 to TRBJ2-1, with TRBD1 matching 12 bases. Per the germline V gene, CDR1 is SGDLS and CDR2 is YYNGEE. The CDR3 has 16 amino acids. Trimming took 0 bases from V and 9 from J; bases not matched to a gene: 7. In DNA, the CDR3 is TGTGCCAGCAGCGTAGGTGGGACAGGGGGCCCGGGTGAGCAGTTCTTC. Translating it yields CASSVGGTGGPGEQFF.

This clonotype was found a few times. The rearrangement joins TRBV2 to TRBJ2-3, with 14 bases fitting TRBD2. The trim removed 2 bases at V and 0 bases at J, leaving 7 bases unmatched. CDR1 SNHLY and CDR2 FYNNEI come from the germline V gene. The CDR3 spans 19 residues. CDR3 coding DNA: TGTGCCAGCAGTGAAAGGGGGACTAGCGGGAGATATAGCACAGATACGCAGTATTTT. It translates to CASSERGTSGRYSTDTQYF.

This chain joins TRBV20-1 and TRBJ2-3; a possible D gene is TRBD2 (5 bases). V was shortened by 6 bases and J by 5 bases, with 15 bases between the two germline ends. This CDR3 has 13 residues. Germline CDR1 and CDR2: DFQATT and SNEGSKA (reference sequence). CDR3: CSAGAPGLDTQYF. CDR3 bases: TGCAGTGCCGGAGCCCCGGGATTAGATACGCAGTATTTT.

This clonotype appeared a few times. The chain combines TRBV5-1 with TRBJ2-5; D not certain. Per germline, CDR1 SGHRS and CDR2 YFSETQ. The V end lost 2 bases, the J end lost 3 bases, and 8 bases lay between the germline ends. The CDR3 extends over 13 amino acids. The CDR3 is CASSLLREETQYF. The CDR3 region has the DNA TGCGCCAGCAGCTTACTAAGGGAAGAGACCCAGTACTTC. Looking up the rest from reference TRBV5-1 and TRBJ2-5 gives the full variable domain: KAGVTQTPRYLIKTRGQQVTLSCSPISGHRSVSWYQQTPGQGLQFLFEYFSETQRNKGNFPGRFSGRQFSNSRSEMNVSTLELGDSALYLCASSLLREETQYFGPGTRLLVL.

This clonotype occurred many times. This sequence joins TRBV28 and TRBJ2-7, with 7 positions matching TRBD1. Germline V gives CDR1 MDHEN, CDR2 SYDVKM. The CDR3 loop spans 16 amino acids. V was clipped by 1 base and J by 3 bases; unmatched bases: 9. In nucleotides, the CDR3 is TGTGCCAGCAGTTTATACGACAGGGATTTTCTCTACGAGCAGTACTTC. Amino acid sequence: CASSLYDRDFLYEQYF.

The chain links TRBV7-2 to TRBJ1-2; tentative D call: TRBD1 (5 bases). V lost 4 bases to trimming and J lost 2 bases, with 14 bases between them. There are 15 residues in the CDR3. Germline-derived CDR1 and CDR2 are SGHTA and FQGNSA. CDR3 nucleotides: TGTGCCAGCAGCTCGCAACCGGGACGGAACTATGGCTACACCTTC. It specifies CASSSQPGRNYGYTF.

This clonotype has a count of ten or more. This chain uses TRBV20-1 with TRBJ2-7, with a weak D call TRBD1 (5 bases). This CDR3 comprises 15 residues. V was clipped by 4 bases and J by 0 bases, with 16 bases between them. Germline loops: CDR1 DFQATT, CDR2 SNEGSKA (reference sequence). The CDR3 sequence: CSATDWGGSSYEQYF. CDR3 sequence (DNA): TGCAGTGCTACCGATTGGGGCGGAAGCTCCTACGAGCAGTACTTC.

This sequence joins TRBV27 and TRBJ2-2; no firm D call. Germline CDR1 and CDR2: MNHEY and SMNVEV (reference sequence). The CDR3 sequence is 14 residues long. Trimming took 6 bases from V and 5 from J, leaving 13 bases between them. CDR3 nucleotides: TGTGCCAGCAGACCGGCCATGCGTACCGGGGAGCTGTTTTTT. It is translated as CASRPAMRTGELFF.

This clonotype came up a few times. This chain uses TRBV4-3 with TRBJ2-7, with D perhaps TRBD1 (5 bases). V was shortened by 0 bases and J by 2 bases, with 11 bases between the two germline ends. Per the germline V gene, CDR1 is LGHNA and CDR2 is YSLEER. This CDR3 has 15 residues. The CDR3 DNA reads TGCGCCAGCAGCCAAGATCCCGACAGTCCCTACGAGCAGTACTTC. Its protein product is CASSQDPDSPYEQYF.

This clonotype was detected many times. V usage is TRBV7-2 and J usage is TRBJ2-5, with a possible D match to TRBD2 (6 bases). CDR3 length: 14 residues. V lost 4 bases and J 6 bases, leaving 15 bases between the germline ends. Germline-derived CDR1 and CDR2 are SGHTA and FQGNSA. CDR3 sequence reads: CASSYTPGDKTQYF. DNA of the CDR3: TGTGCCAGCAGCTACACCCCGGGAGATAAGACCCAGTACTTC.

This sequence joins TRBV20-1 and TRBJ1-5, with 8 bases lining up with TRBD1. V shed 7 bases, J shed 0 bases, and the junction held 17 bases outside the gene matches. Germline loops: CDR1 DFQATT, CDR2 SNEGSKA (reference sequence). This CDR3 is 18 amino acids long. The CDR3 is CSGSTGEGNRYSNQPQHF. CDR3 nucleotide sequence: TGCAGTGGCTCGACAGGGGAAGGAAACCGGTATAGCAATCAGCCCCAGCATTTT.

This clonotype turned up a few times. This sequence joins TRBV5-1 and TRBJ2-1; TRBD2 agrees at 10 bases. V shed 3 bases, J shed 4 bases, and the junction held 1 base outside the gene matches. CDR3 size: 14 residues. Germline values: CDR1 SGHRS, CDR2 YFSETQ. CDR3 in amino acids: CASSSSGGYNEQFF. The CDR3 region has the DNA TGCGCCAGCAGCTCTAGCGGGGGTTACAATGAGCAGTTCTTC.

This clonotype was counted many times. The CDR3: CASSVGQNTEAFF. The CDR3 region has the DNA TGTGCCAGCAGCGTCGGCCAGAACACTGAAGCTTTCTTT. The rearrangement links TRBV11-1 to TRBJ1-1; D remains ambiguous. CDR3 length: 13 amino acids. The germline gives CDR1 SGHAT, CDR2 FQDESV (reference sequence). Trimming shortened V by 5 bases and J by 1 base, and 8 bases separated the two germline ends. The complete variable domain, with remaining parts taken from reference TRBV11-1 and TRBJ1-1, reads EAEVAQSPRYKITEKSQAVAFWCDPISGHATLYWYRQILGQGPELLVQFQDESVVDDSQLPKDRFSAERLKGVDSTLKIQPAELGDSAMYLCASSVGQNTEAFFGQGTRLTVV.

CDR3 in DNA: TGTGCCAGCAGCTCCCCACAGGGGATCATAGGAGCTTTCTTT. Its protein product is CASSSPQGIIGAFF. The chain employs TRBV6-1 and TRBJ1-1; 7 bases match TRBD1. The ends lost 6 bases at V and 10 bases at J; junction bases unmatched: 14. This CDR3 has 14 residues. Germline values: CDR1 MNHNS, CDR2 SASEGT.

This clonotype was recorded many times. J is TRBJ2-1 and V is TRBV2; 8 positions match TRBD1. Germline CDR1 is SNHLY and CDR2 is FYNNEI. J gave up 6 bases and V 5 bases, and 9 bases lay outside the gene matches. The CDR3 has 15 residues. The CDR3 sequence: CASSPRGRYVNEQFF. CDR3 sequence (DNA): TGTGCCAGCAGTCCCAGGGGGCGGTACGTCAATGAGCAGTTCTTC.

This clonotype appeared many times. V usage is TRBV10-3 and J usage is TRBJ2-1; a weak D match, TRBD2 (5 bases). Germline V gene lookup returns CDR1 ENHRY and CDR2 SYGVKD. V lost 4 bases and J lost 5, with 12 bases in between. The CDR3 sequence is 14 residues long. CDR3: CAISAIGNNNEQFF. In nucleotides, the CDR3 is TGTGCCATCAGTGCTATCGGGAACAACAATGAGCAGTTCTTC.

The chain combines TRBV2 with TRBJ1-2; D remains ambiguous. CDR3 length: 16 amino acids. Germline V lookup: CDR1 SNHLY, CDR2 FYNNEI. V was pared by 0 bases and J by 4 bases, with 15 bases between. CDR3 sequence: CASSEARSIGAYGYTF. CDR3 coding DNA: TGTGCCAGCAGTGAAGCGAGGTCCATAGGAGCCTATGGCTACACCTTC.

V is TRBV11-2 and J is TRBJ2-5; 10 bases fit TRBD2. The CDR3 consists of 17 residues. The junction had 13 bases not matched to a gene; V was cut back by 0 bases and J by 9 bases. The germline V gene has CDR1 SGHAT and CDR2 FQNNGV. The DNA for the CDR3 is TGTGCCAGCAGCTTAGAGACTAGCGGGTTGGGCAAGGCGGCCCAGTACTTC. Translated: CASSLETSGLGKAAQYF.

The CDR3 reads CASSRTVSHLYEQYF. DNA of the CDR3: TGTGCCAGTAGTAGAACAGTTTCCCACCTCTACGAGCAGTACTTC. This chain connects TRBV19 to TRBJ2-7, with D hard to call. The germline V gene encodes CDR1 LNHDA and CDR2 SQIVND (reference sequence). This CDR3 spans 15 amino acids. Trimming left V 4 bases short and J 3 bases short, with 16 bases between.

The gene calls are TRBV7-3 and TRBJ2-5; D call uncertain. The CDR3 runs to 15 residues. Trimming shortened V by 2 bases and J by 5 bases, and 15 bases separated the two germline ends. Germline V CDR1 and CDR2: SGHTA, FQGTGA. CDR3 DNA: TGTGCCAGCAGCTTAGAACCTCAAGGGTGGGAGACCCAGTACTTC. Translation gives CASSLEPQGWETQYF.

In this sample, this clonotype turned up once. This may stem from a read error, because a much larger clone lies one nucleotide away. The chain recombines TRBV4-3 with TRBJ2-1; 9 positions match TRBD1. Losses at the gene ends were 2 bases for V and 6 bases for J; bases not matched to a gene: 11. Germline V gives CDR1 LGHNA, CDR2 YSLEER. This CDR3 contains 17 residues. In DNA, the CDR3 is TGCGCCAGCAGCCAAAAGGGGGACAGGGTTTTATTCAATGAGCAGTTCTTC. It yields the protein CASSQKGDRVLFNEQFF.

This clonotype appeared many times. The gene calls are TRBV20-1 and TRBJ2-7, with TRBD2 matching over 9 bases. This CDR3 has 12 residues. Looked up from germline, CDR1 is DFQATT and CDR2 is SNEGSKA (reference sequence). V shed 7 bases and J 5 bases; nucleotides not matched to a gene: 6. CDR3: CSVRREGNEQYF. The CDR3, as DNA: TGCAGTGTCCGGCGGGAGGGGAACGAGCAGTACTTC.

This clonotype was recorded at least ten times. The DNA for the CDR3 is TGTGCCAGCAGCGTGCAAGGGGGCGCGGGTCAGCCCCAGCATTTT. As protein: CASSVQGGAGQPQHF. The chain employs TRBV5-5 and TRBJ1-5, with 7 bases that match TRBD1. The CDR3 sequence is 15 residues long. Germline lookup yields CDR1 SGHKS and CDR2 YYEKEE (reference sequence). With V trimmed by 4 bases and J by 6 bases, 10 bases remained unmatched.

The CDR3 protein is CASSVGVAGETQYF. In DNA form, the CDR3 reads TGTGCCAGCAGCGTAGGTGTGGCGGGAGAGACCCAGTACTTC. The chain uses TRBV9 and TRBJ2-5; tentatively, D is TRBD2 (5 bases). The CDR3 contains 14 residues. The V and J ends lost 0 bases and 4 bases respectively, with 10 bases between them. The V gene's germline CDR1 is SGDLS and CDR2 YYNGEE.